The sequence of this TCR beta chain was determined in a study of tumor-infiltrating lymphocytes in primary liver carcinoma. Study as a whole: Productive TCRbeta read counts per sample ran from roughly 3.3 to 6.8 million and were similar across tissue types.

The authors took blood RNA from unsorted whole blood and also extracted germline DNA. Starting material of roughly 0.45 ug total RNA yielded TCR beta cDNA via a constant-region primer. Three-round nested multiplex PCR performed with slightly modified ARM-PCR produced the TCR beta libraries. Investigators reported that the first two PCR rounds, at about 9 cycles each, used TRBV1-TRBV30 forward primers with a C-beta reverse primer. TCRdb called the multiplex PCR reads again in MiXCR, with one record for every CDR3 protein. The sample shows 300,000 to 350,000 distinct CDR3 sequences, approximately 54% of them seen only once. Study-wide findings and caveats: Tumors had a significantly higher top-250-clone fraction than blood (p = 0.039).

Points on this clonotype: The target antigen is unknown. This may come from a read error, since a much larger clone is one base off.

The CDR3 is 13 residues long. Sequencing used peripheral blood. V gene TRBV12-3 or TRBV12-4 combines with J gene TRBJ1-1, with D unresolved. The receptor comes from a woman aged 25-40 years with primary liver carcinoma and hepatitis B virus infection. The CDR3 coding sequence is TGTGCCAACAGTTTACATGGGAAGCCTGAAGCTTTCTTT. Translation gives CANSLHGKPEAFF.